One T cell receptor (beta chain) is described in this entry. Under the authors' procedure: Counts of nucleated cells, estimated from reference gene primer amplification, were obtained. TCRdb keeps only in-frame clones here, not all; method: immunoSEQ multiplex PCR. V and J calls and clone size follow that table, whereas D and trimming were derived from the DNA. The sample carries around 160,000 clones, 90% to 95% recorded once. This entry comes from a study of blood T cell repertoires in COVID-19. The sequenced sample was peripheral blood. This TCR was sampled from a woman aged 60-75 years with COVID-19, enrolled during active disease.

CDR3 sequence (DNA): TGTGCCACCGAACAGGGGGCAGAGGGAAACATTCAGTACTTC. Protein product: CATEQGAEGNIQYF. V and J are TRBV6-6 and TRBJ2-4; the match to TRBD1 covers 9 bases. Germline CDR1 reads MNHNY; CDR2 reads SVGAGI (reference sequence). J was trimmed by 6 bases and V by 10 bases; bases with no gene match: 10. CDR3 length equals 14 residues.